There are a few counts of the clone carrying this T cell receptor beta chain. This entry belongs to a study of blood T cell repertoires in COVID-19. Germline CDR1 and CDR2: LNHDA and SQIVND (reference sequence). V shed 9 bases and J 0 bases; nucleotides not matched to a gene: 5. CDR3 size: 14 residues. In the authors' workflow: Estimation of nucleated cell counts relied on the amplification of reference gene primers. Sequencing used immunoSEQ multiplex PCR; TCRdb keeps in-frame clones, though not all of them. The V and J calls and clone size are taken from that table; D and trimming were inferred from the DNA. The sample lists more than 400,000 clones; about 90% were seen once.

The TCR sequence derives from a man aged 18-30 years who had recovered from COVID-19. The sample consisted of PBMCs or T cells enriched from blood (not recorded which). This chain uses TRBV19 with TRBJ2-7; 10 nucleotides line up with TRBD2. CDR3 nucleotides: TGTGCCAGCGCTACTAGCGGGAACTCCTACGAGCAGTACTTC. As protein: CASATSGNSYEQYF.